This passage covers 24 T cell receptor beta chains from one sample sequenced in a study of T-cell reconstitution after alpha-beta-depleted transplantation in children. Unique molecular identifiers were used to barcode this TCRbeta library. Each CDR3 protein is one row after TCRdb ran MiXCR on the PCR reads. The table records approximately 350,000 distinct CDR3 sequences, 15% to 20% of them present only once. The sequencing used PBMCs, mostly from graft donor cells, collected 360 days after TCRalphabeta/CD19-depleted stem cell transplant. Receptor source: a male patient between 2 and 9 years old who had a stem cell transplant for acute lymphoblastic leukemia, so the T cells may come from the graft donor.

This clonotype was detected only a few times. The rearrangement links TRBV29-1 to TRBJ2-1; 7 bases are shared with TRBD2. Looked up from germline, CDR1 is SQVTM and CDR2 is ANQGSEA. V gave up 3 bases and J gave up 4 bases; unmatched junction bases: 3. This CDR3 region has 13 residues. Here the CDR3 DNA reads TGCAGCGTTGATCCGGGAGGTTACAATGAGCAGTTCTTC. Amino acid sequence: CSVDPGGYNEQFF.

This clonotype has more than one count but fewer than ten. The chain employs TRBV4-2 and TRBJ2-3; TRBD2 agrees at 8 bases. Germline trimming cut 3 bases from V and 7 bases from J; bases unmatched to any gene: 12. The CDR3 has 16 amino acids. Germline V gives CDR1 LGHNA, CDR2 YNFKEQ. The CDR3, as DNA: TGTGCCAGCAGCCATCGGACTAGCCCCTCGGAGAATACGCAGTATTTT. Its protein product is CASSHRTSPSENTQYF.

The gene calls are TRBV9 and TRBJ1-2; no clear D gene. Looked up from germline, CDR1 is SGDLS and CDR2 is YYNGEE. The CDR3 runs 16 residues. The V and J ends lost 0 bases and 3 bases respectively, with 15 bases between them. The CDR3 protein is CASSVGAVYGDYGYTF. In nucleotides, the CDR3 is TGTGCCAGCAGCGTAGGGGCAGTCTATGGGGACTATGGCTACACCTTC.

This clonotype showed up just a few times. The chain is built from TRBV5-1 and TRBJ2-7; tentatively, D is TRBD1 (6 bases). The CDR3 has 15 residues. The germline V gene encodes CDR1 SGHRS and CDR2 YFSETQ. With 4 bases removed from V and 5 bases from J, the gap between germline ends came to 19 bases. CDR3 DNA sequence: TGCGCCAGCAGCCTGACCTACAGGGTTTCGGACGAGCAGTACTTC. Translation gives CASSLTYRVSDEQYF.

The chain is built from TRBV29-1 and TRBJ2-2; 8 positions agree with TRBD1. The V gene's germline CDR1 is SQVTM and CDR2 ANQGSEA. The CDR3 consists of 18 residues. J was trimmed by 2 bases and V by 0 bases; bases with no gene match: 11. In DNA form, the CDR3 reads TGCAGCGTTGAAGATTCAAACCCCAGGGGGCGCAACACCGGGGAGCTGTTTTTT. This encodes CSVEDSNPRGRNTGELFF.

The V gene is TRBV28, the J gene TRBJ1-4; 7 positions match TRBD1. The CDR3 is 15 residues long. J was trimmed by 4 bases and V by 3 bases; bases with no gene match: 5. Germline values: CDR1 MDHEN, CDR2 SYDVKM. In nucleotides, the CDR3 is TGTGCCAGCAGTTTGGGGACAGCTAATAATGAAAAACTGTTTTTT. Its translation is CASSLGTANNEKLFF.

The chain employs TRBV4-1 and TRBJ1-6, with D unclear. The CDR3 runs 17 residues. V lost 0 bases, J lost 6 bases, and 15 bases lay in between. CDR1 and CDR2 (germline): MGHRA, YSYEKL. DNA of the CDR3: TGCGCCAGCAGCCAAGATCCACGAGCAGGCCTTAATTCACCCCTCCACTTT. It encodes CASSQDPRAGLNSPLHF.

The table lists this clonotype with a few counts. This chain uses TRBV12-3 or TRBV12-4 with TRBJ2-1; 7 nucleotides agree with TRBD2. The V and J ends lost 6 bases and 0 bases, in that order; junction bases with no gene match: 5. The CDR3 is 15 residues long. This chain's CDR3 is CASSLAASSYNEQFF. CDR3 bases: TGTGCCAGCAGCCTAGCGGCTAGCTCCTACAATGAGCAGTTCTTC.

V and J are TRBV3-1 and TRBJ2-5; TRBD1 aligns across 7 bases. V lost 4 bases, J lost 7 bases, and 6 bases stayed unmatched. Germline V gene sequence: CDR1 LGHDT, CDR2 YNNKEL (reference sequence). The CDR3 spans 13 residues. DNA of the CDR3: TGTGCCAGCAGCCTTGACAGGGTGGCGACCCAGTACTTC. Translation: CASSLDRVATQYF.

This clonotype was detected a few times. The chain employs TRBV27 and TRBJ1-6, with D tentatively TRBD1 (6 bases). CDR3 size: 14 residues. With 7 bases removed from V and 7 bases from J, the gap between germline ends came to 14 bases. Germline CDR1 MNHEY, CDR2 SMNVEV (reference sequence). The CDR3 sequence is CASKPGRGNSPLHF. CDR3 DNA: TGTGCCAGCAAGCCGGGCAGGGGAAATTCACCCCTCCACTTT.

The rearrangement joins TRBV10-3 to TRBJ2-7; D gene uncertain. V lost 4 bases, J lost 6 bases, and 7 bases lay in between. The CDR3 covers 11 residues. Germline lookup yields CDR1 ENHRY and CDR2 SYGVKD. CDR3 loop: CAISGPGEQYF. The DNA of the CDR3 is TGTGCCATCAGTGGACCGGGCGAGCAGTACTTC.

Only a few counts were recorded for this clonotype. The V and J genes are TRBV20-1 and TRBJ2-5; 11 nucleotides align to TRBD2. The CDR3 consists of 13 residues. Germline lookup yields CDR1 DFQATT and CDR2 SNEGSKA (reference sequence). V gave up 5 bases and J gave up 5 bases; unmatched junction bases: 4. CDR3 region: CSAALAGVETQYF. CDR3 coding DNA: TGCAGTGCTGCACTAGCGGGAGTCGAGACCCAGTACTTC.

CDR3 loop: CASSLGVGTNTGELFF. The CDR3 region has the DNA TGTGCCAGCAGCTTAGGAGTGGGGACGAACACCGGGGAGCTGTTTTTT. The chain joins TRBV11-2 to TRBJ2-2; D is unresolved. The CDR3 runs to 16 residues. Trimming shortened V by 1 base and J by 0 bases, and 9 bases separated the two germline ends. CDR1 SGHAT and CDR2 FQNNGV come from the germline V gene.

This clonotype was seen many times. V gene TRBV20-1 combines with J gene TRBJ1-2, with D possibly TRBD1 on 5 matching bases. The germline V and J ends were trimmed by 4 bases and 7 bases, with 19 bases remaining between them. This CDR3 has 14 residues. From germline, CDR1 is DFQATT and CDR2 SNEGSKA (reference sequence). CDR3 region: CSANHDRTGPGYTF. CDR3 sequence (DNA): TGCAGTGCTAATCACGATCGGACGGGACCTGGCTACACCTTC.

This chain links TRBV5-5 with TRBJ2-5; D call uncertain. Germline CDR1 SGHKS, CDR2 YYEKEE (reference sequence). The V end lost 1 base, the J end lost 2 bases, and 12 bases lay between the germline ends. The CDR3 runs 15 residues. In DNA, the CDR3 is TGTGCCAGCAGCTTGATCTGGGGTCCACAAGAGACCCAGTACTTC. Its translation is CASSLIWGPQETQYF.

This clonotype came up a few times. This chain connects TRBV20-1 to TRBJ2-3; D gene uncertain. Trimming removed 4 bases at V and 0 bases at J, with 14 bases between. Germline CDR1 reads DFQATT; CDR2 reads SNEGSKA (reference sequence). The CDR3 length is 15 residues. In nucleotides, the CDR3 is TGCAGTGCTACCGAAGCCCTTTATAGCACAGATACGCAGTATTTT. Protein: CSATEALYSTDTQYF.

A few counts support this clonotype. J is TRBJ1-1 and V is TRBV5-1; no definite D call. This CDR3 contains 13 residues. The V end lost 0 bases, the J end lost 5 bases, and 8 bases lay between the germline ends. Germline CDR1 is SGHRS and CDR2 is YFSETQ. The CDR3 nucleotides read TGCGCCAGCAGCTTGGCCCCGGATACTGAAGCTTTCTTT. This gives the protein CASSLAPDTEAFF.

This clonotype was seen a few times. The V and J genes are TRBV7-9 and TRBJ2-3; D gene unclear. CDR1 is SEHNR and CDR2 is FQNEAQ in the germline V gene (reference sequence). This CDR3 is built from 14 residues. The V end was cut by 6 bases, the J end by 1 base, with 11 bases between. The CDR3 nucleotides read TGTGCCAGCAGTGTCCGTCCCGGCACAGATACGCAGTATTTT. Protein: CASSVRPGTDTQYF.

This clonotype has just a few counts. V and J are TRBV7-2 and TRBJ2-2, with TRBD1 identical over 7 bases. J lost 4 bases, V lost 5 bases, and 10 bases had no gene match. Germline V gene lookup returns CDR1 SGHTA and CDR2 FQGNSA. CDR3 length: 16 amino acids. The CDR3 region is CASSPRTGQVTGELFF. CDR3 coding DNA: TGTGCCAGCAGCCCACGGACAGGACAGGTCACCGGGGAGCTGTTTTTT.

The table lists this clonotype with a few counts. The chain has TRBV10-3 and TRBJ2-1; TRBD2 aligns across 10 bases. The trim removed 11 bases at V and 8 bases at J, leaving 12 bases unmatched. Looked up from germline, CDR1 is ENHRY and CDR2 is SYGVKD. The CDR3 has 14 residues. The CDR3 protein is CASLAGEPSDEQFF. CDR3 bases: TGTGCCTCCCTAGCGGGAGAACCCTCAGATGAGCAGTTCTTC.

This clonotype was detected only a few times. The gene calls are TRBV3-1 and TRBJ2-1; TRBD2 aligns across 8 bases. Germline CDR1 is LGHDT and CDR2 is YNNKEL (reference sequence). The CDR3 length is 14 residues. V lost 2 bases to trimming and J lost 9 bases; unmatched junction nucleotides: 6. In DNA form, the CDR3 reads TGTGCCAGCAGCCAAAACGGGAGGGCAGGTGAGCAGTTCTTC. Translation gives CASSQNGRAGEQFF.

This clonotype was seen more than once but under ten times. V usage is TRBV20-1 and J usage is TRBJ2-5; 15 nucleotides line up with TRBD2. CDR3 size: 15 residues. CDR1 and CDR2 (germline): DFQATT, SNEGSKA (reference sequence). V shed 6 bases, J shed 5 bases, and the junction held 7 bases outside the gene matches. The CDR3 sequence: CSAPGLAGGPETQYF. Here the CDR3 DNA reads TGCAGTGCCCCGGGACTAGCGGGAGGTCCCGAGACCCAGTACTTC.

The DNA of the CDR3 is TGCGCCAGCAGCCCCGGTCAGGGGGAGATTTCCACCGGGGAGCTGTTTTTT. This sequence encodes CASSPGQGEISTGELFF. The gene calls are TRBV4-3 and TRBJ2-2, with 7 bases lining up with TRBD1. The CDR3 sequence is 17 residues long. Trimming at V came to 4 bases and at J to 4 bases, leaving 12 bases not matched to a gene. Germline V gene sequence: CDR1 LGHNA, CDR2 YSLEER.

The chain combines TRBV12-3 or TRBV12-4 with TRBJ2-2; D ambiguous. The V and J ends lost 6 bases and 7 bases respectively, with 9 bases between them. The CDR3 sequence is 12 residues long. In nucleotides, the CDR3 is TGTGCCAGCAGCCCCCAAGTCGGGGAGCTGTTTTTT. This codes for CASSPQVGELFF.